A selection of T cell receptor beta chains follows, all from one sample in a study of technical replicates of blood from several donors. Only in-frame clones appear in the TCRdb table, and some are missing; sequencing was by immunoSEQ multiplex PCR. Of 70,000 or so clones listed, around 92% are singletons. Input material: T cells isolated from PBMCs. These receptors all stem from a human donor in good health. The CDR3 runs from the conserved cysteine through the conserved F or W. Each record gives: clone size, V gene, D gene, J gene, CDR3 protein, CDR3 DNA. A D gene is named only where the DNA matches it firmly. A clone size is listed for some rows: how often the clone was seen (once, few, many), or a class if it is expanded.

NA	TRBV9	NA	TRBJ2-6	CASSEYSGANVLTF	TGTGCCAGCAGCGAATACTCTGGGGCCAACGTCCTGACTTTC
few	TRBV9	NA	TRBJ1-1	CASSVGRVAEAFF	TGTGCCAGCAGCGTAGGCAGGGTCGCTGAAGCTTTCTTT
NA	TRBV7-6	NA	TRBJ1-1	CASSSNPGLEAFF	TGTGCCAGCAGCTCCAACCCGGGACTGGAAGCTTTCTTT
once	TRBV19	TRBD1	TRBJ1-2	CASSIFPGTGENYGYTF	TGTGCCAGTAGTATTTTTCCGGGGACAGGGGAAAATTATGGCTACACCTTC
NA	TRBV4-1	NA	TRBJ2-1	CASSRPGSSNEQFF	TGCGCCAGCAGCCGGCCCGGGAGTTCGAATGAGCAGTTCTTC
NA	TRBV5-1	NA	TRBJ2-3	CASSLGRSTDTQYF	TGCGCCAGCAGCTTGGGTCGGAGCACAGATACGCAGTATTTT
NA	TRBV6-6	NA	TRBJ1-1	CASSYSSTMNTEAFF	TGTGCCAGCAGTTACAGTAGCACTATGAACACTGAAGCTTTCTTT
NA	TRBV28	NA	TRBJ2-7	CASRGQGTYEQYF	TGTGCCAGCAGGGGCCAGGGGACCTACGAGCAGTACTTC
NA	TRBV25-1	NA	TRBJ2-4	CASSESFLAKNIQYF	TGTGCCAGCAGTGAGAGTTTTCTAGCCAAAAACATTCAGTACTTC
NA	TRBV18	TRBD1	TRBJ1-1	CASSPPDRGAFF	TGTGCCAGCTCACCACCGGACAGGGGAGCTTTCTTT
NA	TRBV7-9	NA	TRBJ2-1	CASSLIGGSYNEQFF	TGTGCCAGCAGCTTAATAGGGGGCTCCTACAATGAGCAGTTCTTC
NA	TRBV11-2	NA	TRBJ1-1	CASSLGTTLGTEAFF	TGTGCCAGCAGCTTGGGCACCACCCTGGGCACTGAAGCTTTCTTT
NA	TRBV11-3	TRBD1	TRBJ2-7	CASSLGQGAGYEQYF	TGTGCCAGCAGCTTGGGACAGGGGGCAGGATACGAGCAGTACTTC
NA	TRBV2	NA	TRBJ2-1	CASSYSSEQFF	TGTGCCAGCAGTTACTCTAGCGAGCAGTTCTTC
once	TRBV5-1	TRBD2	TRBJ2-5	CASSAIGLAGLETQYF	TGCGCCAGCAGCGCTATAGGACTAGCGGGATTAGAGACCCAGTACTTC
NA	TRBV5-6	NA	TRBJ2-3	CASSVRDTGYTQYF	TGTGCCAGCAGCGTACGGGACACCGGGTATACGCAGTATTTT
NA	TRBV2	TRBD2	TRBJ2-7	CASGREGEQYF	TGTGCCAGCGGAAGGGAGGGGGAGCAGTACTTC
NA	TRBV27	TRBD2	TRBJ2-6	CASRNTRLAGGAGANVLTF	TGTGCCAGCAGAAACACCCGACTAGCGGGAGGTGCTGGGGCCAACGTCCTGACTTTC
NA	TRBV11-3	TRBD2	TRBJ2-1	CASSLGLAGGDEQFF	TGTGCCAGCAGCTTAGGACTAGCGGGAGGCGATGAGCAGTTCTTC
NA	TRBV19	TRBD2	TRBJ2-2	CASRNPGTSGPYANTGELFF	TGTGCCAGTAGAAACCCGGGGACTAGCGGGCCTTACGCGAACACCGGGGAGCTGTTTTTT
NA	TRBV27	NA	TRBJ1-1	CASSSLETGFLGEAFF	TGTGCCAGCAGTTCCTTAGAGACAGGCTTTCTAGGGGAAGCTTTCTTT
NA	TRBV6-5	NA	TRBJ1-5	CASSYALNGNQPQHF	TGTGCCAGCAGTTATGCACTTAATGGCAATCAGCCCCAGCATTTT
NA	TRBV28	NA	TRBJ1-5	CASDTLRQPQHF	TGTGCCAGCGACACATTGCGTCAGCCCCAGCATTTT
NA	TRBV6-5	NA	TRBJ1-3	CASSYSLALAGNTIYF	TGTGCCAGCAGTTACTCACTTGCCTTAGCGGGAAACACCATATATTTT
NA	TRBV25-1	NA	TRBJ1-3	CASSGSVGGSGNTIYF	TGTGCCAGCAGTGGCTCGGTGGGAGGCTCAGGAAACACCATATATTTT
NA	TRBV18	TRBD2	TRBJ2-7	CASSPGTRSYEQYF	TGTGCCAGCTCACCAGGGACTAGAAGCTACGAGCAGTACTTC
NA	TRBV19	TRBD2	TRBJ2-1	CASSIGLAGVNEQFF	TGTGCCAGTAGTATAGGTCTAGCGGGAGTCAATGAGCAGTTCTTC
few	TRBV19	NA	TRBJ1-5	CASTIGTGSDQPQHF	TGTGCCAGTACTATAGGAACAGGGTCGGATCAGCCCCAGCATTTT
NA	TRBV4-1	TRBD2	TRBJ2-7	CASSLTSGDYEQYF	TGCGCCAGCAGCCTAACTAGCGGCGACTACGAGCAGTACTTC
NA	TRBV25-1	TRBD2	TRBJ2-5	CASSDRTSGSRETQYF	TGTGCCAGCAGTGACCGGACTAGCGGGAGTCGAGAGACCCAGTACTTC
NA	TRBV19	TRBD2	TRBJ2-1	CASSPLAGVGEQFF	TGTGCCAGTAGTCCACTAGCGGGGGTAGGTGAGCAGTTCTTC
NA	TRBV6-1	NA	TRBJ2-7	CASSHNQGYEQYF	TGTGCCAGCAGTCACAACCAGGGGTACGAGCAGTACTTC
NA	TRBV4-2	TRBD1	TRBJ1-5	CASSQDGTANQPQHF	TGTGCCAGCAGCCAAGATGGGACAGCCAATCAGCCCCAGCATTTT
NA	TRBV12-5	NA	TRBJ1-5	CASGPTAYSNQPQHF	TGTGCTAGTGGGCCGACAGCTTATAGCAATCAGCCCCAGCATTTT
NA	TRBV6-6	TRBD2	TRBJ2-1	CASGTNFGAGDNEQFF	TGTGCCAGCGGGACTAATTTTGGCGCGGGGGACAATGAGCAGTTCTTC
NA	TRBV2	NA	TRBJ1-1	CASSPGRELDTEAFF	TGTGCCAGCAGCCCAGGGAGGGAACTGGACACTGAAGCTTTCTTT
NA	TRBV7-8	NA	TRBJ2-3	CASARVGYGTDTQYF	TGTGCCAGCGCTCGGGTAGGATATGGCACAGATACGCAGTATTTT
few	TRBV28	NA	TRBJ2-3	CASSALDTQYF	TGTGCCAGCAGTGCACTAGACACGCAGTATTTT
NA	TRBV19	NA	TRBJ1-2	CASSPGPLLGYTF	TGTGCCAGTAGTCCAGGGCCTCTCCTTGGCTACACCTTC
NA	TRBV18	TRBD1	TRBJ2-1	CASSPVGGEQFF	TGTGCCAGCTCCCCCGTAGGGGGCGAGCAGTTCTTC
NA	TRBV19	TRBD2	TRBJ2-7	CASSMASGSSYEQYF	TGTGCCAGTAGTATGGCCAGCGGGAGCTCCTACGAGCAGTACTTC
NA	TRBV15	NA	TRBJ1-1	CATSRVGGTNTEAFF	TGTGCCACCAGCAGAGTGGGGGGTACGAACACTGAAGCTTTCTTT
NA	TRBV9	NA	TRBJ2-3	CASTDGGGNTQYF	TGTGCCAGCACCGACGGTGGGGGGAATACGCAGTATTTT
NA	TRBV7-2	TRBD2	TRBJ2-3	CASRTSGTDTQYF	TGTGCCAGCAGGACTAGCGGGACAGATACGCAGTATTTT
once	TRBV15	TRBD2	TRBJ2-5	CATSSRLAGGETQYF	TGTGCCACCAGCAGTAGACTAGCGGGAGGGGAGACCCAGTACTTC
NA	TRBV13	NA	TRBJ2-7	CASSLGRTYEQYF	TGTGCCAGCAGCTTAGGCAGAACCTACGAGCAGTACTTC
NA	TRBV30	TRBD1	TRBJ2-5	CAWSPRTGYQYF	TGTGCCTGGAGTCCCCGGACAGGGTACCAGTACTTC
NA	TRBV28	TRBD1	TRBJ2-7	CATSRDSNYEQYF	TGTGCCACTTCTCGGGACAGCAACTACGAGCAGTACTTC
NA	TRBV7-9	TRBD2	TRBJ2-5	CASSPGLEKETQYF	TGTGCCAGCAGCCCGGGACTAGAGAAAGAGACCCAGTACTTC
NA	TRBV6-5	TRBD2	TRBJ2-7	CASSYLAGAHEQYF	TGTGCCAGCAGTTACCTAGCGGGAGCCCACGAGCAGTACTTC
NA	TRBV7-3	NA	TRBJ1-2	CASSLMVGDSYGYTF	TGTGCCAGCAGCTTAATGGTAGGGGACTCCTATGGCTACACCTTC
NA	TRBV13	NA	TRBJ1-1	CASSYDRNTEAFF	TGTGCCAGCAGCTACGACAGGAACACTGAAGCTTTCTTT
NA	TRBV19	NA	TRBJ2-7	CASSIDSSSYEQYF	TGTGCCAGTAGTATAGATAGCTCATCCTACGAGCAGTACTTC
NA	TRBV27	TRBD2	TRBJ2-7	CASSLLSGSGYEQYF	TGTGCCAGCAGTTTATTGAGCGGGAGTGGATACGAGCAGTACTTC
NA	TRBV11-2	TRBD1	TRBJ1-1	CASSLQGASTEAFF	TGTGCCAGCAGCTTACAGGGGGCGAGCACTGAAGCTTTCTTT
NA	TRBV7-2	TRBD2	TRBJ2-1	CASSLGTSGRAVDNEQFF	TGTGCCAGCAGCTTAGGGACTAGCGGGAGGGCCGTGGACAATGAGCAGTTCTTC
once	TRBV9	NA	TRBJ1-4	CASSGGSVFGEKLFF	TGTGCCAGCAGTGGGGGGTCAGTGTTTGGTGAAAAACTGTTTTTT
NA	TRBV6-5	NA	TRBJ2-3	CASSFQLTDTQYF	TGTGCCAGCAGTTTCCAACTAACAGATACGCAGTATTTT
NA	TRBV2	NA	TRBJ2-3	CASSDTYTDTQYF	TGTGCCAGCAGTGACACCTACACAGATACGCAGTATTTT
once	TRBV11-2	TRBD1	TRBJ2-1	CASSLVDRGIGNEQFF	TGTGCCAGCAGCTTAGTTGACAGGGGGATAGGAAATGAGCAGTTCTTC